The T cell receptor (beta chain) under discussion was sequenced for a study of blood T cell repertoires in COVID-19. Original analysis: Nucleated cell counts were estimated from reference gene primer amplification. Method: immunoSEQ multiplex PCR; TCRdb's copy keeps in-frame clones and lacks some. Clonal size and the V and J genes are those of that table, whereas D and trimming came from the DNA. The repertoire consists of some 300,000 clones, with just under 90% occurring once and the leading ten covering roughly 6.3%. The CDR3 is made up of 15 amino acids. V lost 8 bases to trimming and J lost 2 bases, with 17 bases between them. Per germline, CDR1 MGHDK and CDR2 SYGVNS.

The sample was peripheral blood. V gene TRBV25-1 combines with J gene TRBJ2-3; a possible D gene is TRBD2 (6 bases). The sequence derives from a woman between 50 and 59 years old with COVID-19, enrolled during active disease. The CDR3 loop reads CASRNRDFSTDTQYF. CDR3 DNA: TGTGCCAGCCGTAACCGGGACTTCTCCACAGATACGCAGTATTTT. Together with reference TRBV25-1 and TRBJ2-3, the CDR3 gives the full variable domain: EADIYQTPRYLVIGTGKKITLECSQTMGHDKMYWYQQDPGMELHLIHYSYGVNSTEKGDLSSESTVSRIRTEHFPLTLESARPSHTSQYLCASRNRDFSTDTQYFGPGTRLTVL.